This T cell receptor (beta chain) stems from a study of control samples from healthy donors and cancer patients (dated by TCRdb to 2020 to 2021). Libraries came from the immunoSEQ multiplex PCR assay. Sourced from immuneACCESS, this table was stored by TCRdb with only in-frame sequences that have V and J called. A share of the clones is absent; for the studies checked, an unresolved V gene accounts for under half, and the remainder has no known explanation. Within this sample are some 100,000 clones, with around nine tenths of them counted one time only. The ten biggest clones cover more than 7% of the sample. Of note for this clone: The clone's antigen remains unknown. Per-base quality was not reported, and no clone a single base away is much larger than it.

CDR1 is given as SQVTM and CDR2 as ANQGSEA, both from the germline V gene. Counted from cysteine to phenylalanine, this CDR3 has 13 amino acids. The sequence is cut down to CDR3 DNA, 39 bases in frame from base 1. Germline trimming: 7 bases from V, 10 bases from J; junction bases outside gene matches: 9. This TCR derives from a man aged 25-40 years in good health. The chain uses TRBV29-1 and TRBJ1-6; a stretch of 8 junction bases matches TRBD1. Specimen: blood. The encoded CDR3 is CSAQDREGSPLHF. The DNA sequence follows: TGCAGCGCCCAGGACAGGGAAGGATCACCCCTCCACTTT. With the rest looked up from the reference TRBV29-1 and TRBJ1-6 genes rather than sequenced, the full variable domain is SAVISQKPSRDICQRGTSLTIQCQVDSQVTMMFWYRQQPGQSLTLIATANQGSEATYESGFVIDKFPISRPNLTFSTLTVSNMSPEDSSIYLCSAQDREGSPLHFGNGTRLTVT.